These 12 T cell receptor beta chains share one sample of origin, sequenced in a study of prognosis after radiotherapy for stage I lung cancer. From genomic DNA, TCR beta CDR3 was amplified by two-round multiplex PCR. Individual primers that were specific to each TRBV and TRBJ gene served in first-round PCR. TCRdb itself ran the multiplex PCR reads through MiXCR, one entry per CDR3 protein. The sample contains 24,000 or so distinct CDR3 sequences, roughly two fifths of which appear only once. The sample here was PBMCs, taken before or after stereotactic body radiation therapy (not recorded which). All receptors derive from a donor at least 50 years old with non-small cell lung cancer.

To note about this clonotype: A far more abundant clone sits one base away, making this likely a read error. The chain has TRBV7-9 and TRBJ2-7; 8 bases map to TRBD2. The CDR3 has 16 residues. Germline V CDR1 and CDR2: SEHNR, FQNEAQ (reference sequence). Trimming cost V 2 bases and J 6 bases; bases outside gene matches: 12. DNA for the CDR3: TGTGCCAGCAGCTTAACATCAACTAGCGGATCGCTCGAGCAGTACTTC. It is translated as CASSLTSTSGSLEQYF.

This clonotype was detected ten times or more. The CDR3: CATSRGRETYNEQFF. CDR3 nucleotide sequence: TGTGCCACCAGCAGGGGGCGGGAGACCTACAATGAGCAGTTCTTC. This chain joins TRBV15 and TRBJ2-1, with TRBD2 matching 7 bases. Germline V gene data show CDR1 as LNHNV and CDR2 as YYDKDF (reference sequence). The ends lost 3 bases at V and 2 bases at J; junction bases unmatched: 4. CDR3 length: 15 amino acids. The whole variable domain, remainder taken from reference TRBV15 and TRBJ2-1, is DAMVIQNPRYQVTQFGKPVTLSCSQTLNHNVMYWYQQKSSQAPKLLFHYYDKDFNNEADTPDNFQSRRPNTSFCFLDIRSPGLGDTAMYLCATSRGRETYNEQFFGPGTRLTVL.

This clonotype was counted ten times or more. This chain joins TRBV7-9 and TRBJ1-5, with D maybe TRBD1 (5 bases). V was pared by 3 bases and J by 4 bases, with 13 bases between. CDR3 length equals 15 residues. CDR1 and CDR2 (germline): SEHNR, FQNEAQ (reference sequence). This chain's CDR3 is CASSFRGTTNQPQHF. For the CDR3, the DNA is TGTGCCAGCAGCTTCCGAGGGACGACTAATCAGCCCCAGCATTTT. The complete variable domain, with remaining parts taken from reference TRBV7-9 and TRBJ1-5, reads DTGVSQNPRHKITKRGQNVTFRCDPISEHNRLYWYRQTLGQGPEFLTYFQNEAQLEKSRLLSDRFSAERPKGSFSTLEIQRTEQGDSAMYLCASSFRGTTNQPQHFGDGTRLSIL.

Judged by abundance, this clonotype is medium-sized. For the CDR3, the DNA is TGTGCCAGCAGTTTATTGGGCAGGACTTACAATGAGCAGTTCTTC. Translated, it gives CASSLLGRTYNEQFF. The chain employs TRBV27 and TRBJ2-1; possibly TRBD2 for D (5 bases). The CDR3 spans 15 residues. Trimming cost V 1 base and J 4 bases, with 11 bases left between them. Germline CDR1 is MNHEY and CDR2 is SMNVEV (reference sequence).

This clonotype came up once. The J gene is TRBJ2-1, the V gene TRBV7-3, with D unresolved. The CDR3 has 15 amino acids. Germline loops: CDR1 SGHTA, CDR2 FQGTGA. Trimming removed 3 bases at V and 4 bases at J, with 13 bases between. The CDR3 is CASSLASLAYNEQFF. As DNA, the CDR3 is TGTGCCAGCAGCTTGGCCTCCTTGGCTTACAATGAGCAGTTCTTC.

In its sample, this clonotype was seen many times. The gene calls are TRBV2 and TRBJ2-7; possible D gene TRBD2, 6 bases. CDR1 and CDR2 from the germline V gene are SNHLY and FYNNEI. CDR3 size: 15 residues. V dropped 5 bases and J dropped 4 bases, with 18 bases sitting between them. The CDR3 loop reads CASSQGREQRYEQYF. The CDR3 coding sequence is TGTGCCAGCAGTCAAGGTCGGGAGCAACGATACGAGCAGTACTTC.

There are many counts of this clonotype. The junction differs from germline at one of its ends, possibly a read error. V is TRBV20-1 and J is TRBJ2-1, with D tentatively TRBD1 or TRBD2 (5 bases each). CDR1 and CDR2 from the germline V gene are DFQATT and SNEGSKA (reference sequence). CDR3 length equals 13 residues. The CDR3 region has the DNA TGCAGTGCTAGAGTCGGGACCTATAATGAGCAGTTCTTC. Encoded protein: CSARVGTYNEQFF.

The chain joins TRBV20-1 to TRBJ1-3, with D tentatively TRBD1 (6 bases). This CDR3 is 17 amino acids long. Germline lookup yields CDR1 DFQATT and CDR2 SNEGSKA (reference sequence). Trimming cost V 3 bases and J 0 bases, with 18 bases left between them. The CDR3 DNA sequence: TGCAGTGCTAGCTCCCCCCGGGGGGCCAGCTCTGGAAACACCATATATTTT. Translating it yields CSASSPRGASSGNTIYF.

The rearrangement uses TRBV6-2 or TRBV6-3 and TRBJ2-7; no definite D call. This CDR3 region has 12 residues. Germline V gene lookup returns CDR1 MNHEY and CDR2 SVGEGT. V lost 5 bases and J lost 2, with 7 bases in between. CDR3 bases: TGTGCCAGCAGTCAGAGCACCTACGAGCAGTACTTC. It is translated as CASSQSTYEQYF.

This clonotype has at least ten counts. The chain employs TRBV9 and TRBJ2-5; D uncertain. V was trimmed by 0 bases and J by 2 bases, leaving 8 bases between them. This CDR3 comprises 14 residues. Germline CDR1 reads SGDLS; CDR2 reads YYNGEE. The CDR3 here is CASSVGGTQETQYF. The DNA for the CDR3 is TGTGCCAGCAGCGTAGGCGGTACTCAAGAGACCCAGTACTTC.

By share, this clonotype counts as medium-sized. The chain couples TRBV5-1 to TRBJ2-3; TRBD1 aligns across 8 bases. With 2 bases clipped from V and 2 bases from J, the junction kept 4 bases outside the gene matches. The germline V gene has CDR1 SGHRS and CDR2 YFSETQ. The CDR3 covers 15 residues. CDR3 DNA: TGCGCCAGCAGCTTATCAGGGGGCTACACAGATACGCAGTATTTT. Its translation: CASSLSGGYTDTQYF.

This chain uses TRBV5-1 with TRBJ2-3; 11 bases match TRBD2. The V gene end was trimmed by 1 base and the J gene end by 1 base; junction bases not matched to a gene: 8. The germline CDR1 and CDR2 sequences are SGHRS and YFSETQ. This CDR3 has 18 amino acids. The CDR3 nucleotides read TGCGCCAGCAGCTTGCGGACCCTAGCGGGAGGCCGCACAGATACGCAGTATTTT. Residues: CASSLRTLAGGRTDTQYF. The whole variable domain, filled in from reference TRBV5-1 and TRBJ2-3, reads KAGVTQTPRYLIKTRGQQVTLSCSPISGHRSVSWYQQTPGQGLQFLFEYFSETQRNKGNFPGRFSGRQFSNSRSEMNVSTLELGDSALYLCASSLRTLAGGRTDTQYFGPGTRLTVL.